Listed below are T cell receptor beta chains from one sample, sequenced in a study of blood T cell dynamics during melanoma immunotherapy. Produced via immunoSEQ multiplex PCR; TCRdb's table is partial and in-frame only. The sample consists of 9,900 or so clones, around nine tenths of them appearing once. Specimen: blood, collected from a patient treated with checkpoint blockade. These receptors all stem from a human donor with melanoma. The CDR3 runs from the conserved cysteine through the conserved F or W. A D gene is named only where the DNA matches it firmly. Not all rows give a size; the values are once, few, many and, for expanded clones, a class.

.	TRBV4-3	.	TRBJ1-2	CASSQLDSRLGYTF	TGCGCCAGCAGCCAACTAGACAGTCGATTGGGCTACACCTTC
TRBD2	TRBV11-1	.	TRBJ2-5	CASSPGTSGRETQYF	TGTGCCAGCAGCCCGGGGACTAGCGGGAGGGAGACCCAGTACTTC
TRBD1	TRBV4-1	once	TRBJ2-4	CASSQVPRDRVFAAKNIQYF	TGCGCCAGCAGCCAAGTACCGCGGGACAGGGTCTTCGCAGCCAAAAACATTCAGTACTTC
.	TRBV27	.	TRBJ1-3	CASSLGAYSGNTIYF	TGTGCCAGCAGTTTGGGGGCGTACTCTGGAAACACCATATATTTT
.	TRBV4-3	once	TRBJ1-1	CASSQAIRNTEAFF	TGCGCCAGCAGCCAAGCTATCAGGAACACTGAAGCTTTCTTT
TRBD2	TRBV7-3	.	TRBJ2-7	CASSLEGSGRFEQYF	TGTGCCAGCAGCTTAGAGGGTAGCGGGAGATTCGAGCAGTACTTC
.	TRBV18	.	TRBJ1-1	CASSLLEGFRNEAFF	TGTGCCAGCTCACTACTAGAGGGGTTTCGCAATGAAGCTTTCTTT
TRBD1	TRBV7-9	.	TRBJ2-7	CASSLGGQGSEQYF	TGTGCCAGCAGCTTAGGGGGACAGGGTTCCGAGCAGTACTTC
TRBD1	TRBV9	.	TRBJ2-1	CASSEGQAASNEQFF	TGTGCCAGCAGCGAGGGACAGGCGGCAAGTAATGAGCAGTTCTTC
.	TRBV12-1	.	TRBJ2-3	CATRCVGTDTQYF	TGTGCCACCAGGTGCGTCGGAACAGATACGCAGTATTTT
TRBD2	TRBV9	.	TRBJ2-5	CASSVGTSGRVRQETQYF	TGTGCCAGCAGCGTAGGAACTAGCGGGAGGGTAAGACAAGAGACCCAGTACTTC
.	TRBV7-9	.	TRBJ2-1	CASSLEGQITGLAYNEQFF	TGTGCCAGCAGCTTAGAAGGTCAGATAACGGGGTTGGCCTACAATGAGCAGTTCTTC
TRBD2	TRBV18	.	TRBJ2-1	CASSPSSGRVYNEQFF	TGTGCCAGCTCACCATCCAGCGGGAGGGTTTACAATGAGCAGTTCTTC
TRBD1	TRBV28	.	TRBJ2-7	CASSLSQGQGDEQYF	TGTGCCAGCAGTTTATCCCAGGGACAGGGGGACGAGCAGTACTTC
.	TRBV19	.	TRBJ1-1	CASSNRGGTEAFF	TGTGCCAGTAGTAACAGAGGGGGCACTGAAGCTTTCTTT
.	TRBV11-1	once	TRBJ2-5	CASSYRVASRQETQYF	TGTGCCAGCAGCTACCGGGTCGCTAGCAGACAAGAGACCCAGTACTTC
.	TRBV15	.	TRBJ2-7	CATSRDVVSEQYF	TGTGCCACCAGCAGAGATGTCGTGAGCGAGCAGTACTTC
TRBD1	TRBV28	.	TRBJ2-7	CASSDIRGRGSYEQYF	TGTGCCAGCTCAGACATCCGGGGCAGGGGGTCCTACGAGCAGTACTTC
TRBD1	TRBV18	.	TRBJ1-4	CASSPRRQGAVNNEKLFF	TGTGCCAGCTCACCACGGCGGCAGGGGGCAGTTAATAATGAAAAACTGTTTTTT
.	TRBV6-6	.	TRBJ2-1	CASSNLANEQFF	TGTGCCAGCAGTAACCTAGCGAATGAGCAGTTCTTC
TRBD2	TRBV6-1	.	TRBJ2-1	CASSQAQAGGYNEQFF	TGTGCCAGCAGTCAAGCTCAAGCGGGAGGCTACAATGAGCAGTTCTTC
TRBD1	TRBV13	.	TRBJ1-1	CASSSGGENTEAFF	TGTGCCAGCAGTTCAGGGGGCGAGAACACTGAAGCTTTCTTT
TRBD1	TRBV10-3	.	TRBJ1-3	CAIRPGQGALSSGNTIYF	TGTGCCATCAGGCCGGGACAGGGGGCCTTAAGCTCTGGAAACACCATATATTTT
.	TRBV5-4	.	TRBJ1-4	CASSLGTRGAKLFF	TGTGCCAGCAGCTTGGGTACACGGGGGGCAAAACTGTTTTTT
TRBD1	TRBV5-1	.	TRBJ2-2	CASSYQSGTAASGELFF	TGCGCCAGCAGCTATCAATCCGGGACAGCTGCCTCCGGGGAGCTGTTTTTT
TRBD2	TRBV27	.	TRBJ2-1	CASRSGLANYNEQFF	TGTGCCAGCAGATCTGGACTAGCGAACTACAATGAGCAGTTCTTC
.	TRBV18	.	TRBJ2-5	CASSGPQETQYF	TGTGCCAGCTCGGGGCCACAAGAGACCCAGTACTTC
.	TRBV28	.	TRBJ2-7	CASSPTVGGPYEQYF	TGTGCCAGCAGTCCGACTGTTGGGGGCCCCTACGAGCAGTACTTC
.	TRBV10-3	few	TRBJ1-1	CAISGGEGKEAFF	TGTGCCATCAGTGGCGGGGAGGGAAAAGAAGCTTTCTTT
.	TRBV7-9	.	TRBJ2-5	CASSPRVDGETQYF	TGTGCCAGCAGCCCCAGGGTGGACGGGGAGACCCAGTACTTC
.	TRBV14	.	TRBJ1-1	CASSQPVFGLRTEAFF	TGTGCCAGCAGCCAACCTGTGTTCGGGCTGAGGACTGAAGCTTTCTTT
.	TRBV5-4	.	TRBJ2-5	CASSWASLQETQYF	TGTGCCAGCAGCTGGGCCTCCCTCCAAGAGACCCAGTACTTC
.	TRBV28	.	TRBJ1-2	CASSPRGGVRGYTF	TGTGCCAGCAGTCCCCGTGGGGGGGTGAGGGGCTACACCTTC
.	TRBV28	.	TRBJ2-7	CASSPGGPGSSYEQYF	TGTGCCAGCAGCCCCGGGGGGCCAGGGAGCTCCTACGAGCAGTACTTC
TRBD1	TRBV27	.	TRBJ2-5	CASSRPDRGLSETQYF	TGTGCCAGCAGCCGCCCGGACAGGGGGCTTTCTGAGACCCAGTACTTC
.	TRBV7-2	once	TRBJ1-1	CASSFGGGTNTEAFF	TGTGCCAGCAGCTTCGGAGGGGGGACGAACACTGAAGCTTTCTTT
TRBD1	TRBV4-2	.	TRBJ1-4	CASSQAWTGGQEKLFF	TGTGCCAGCAGCCAAGCTTGGACAGGGGGACAGGAAAAACTGTTTTTT
.	TRBV4-3	.	TRBJ2-2	CASSQGQGGGTGELFF	TGCGCCAGCAGCCAAGGGCAGGGGGGAGGAACCGGGGAGCTGTTTTTT
TRBD2	TRBV7-2	.	TRBJ2-3	CASSLDELAGSTDTQYF	TGTGCCAGCAGCTTAGACGAGCTAGCGGGAAGCACAGATACGCAGTATTTT
TRBD2	TRBV6-1	.	TRBJ2-7	CASSPWGGYDEQYF	TGTGCCAGCAGTCCCTGGGGAGGGTACGACGAGCAGTACTTC
.	TRBV21-1	.	TRBJ1-1	CASRPPKLWQPQTMNTEAFF	TGTGCCAGCAGACCCCCGAAGTTGTGGCAGCCTCAAACCATGAACACTGAAGCTTTCTTT
.	TRBV4-2	.	TRBJ2-1	CASSQGGPRDRYSNEQFF	TGTGCCAGCAGCCAAGGAGGCCCCCGAGACAGGTACTCCAATGAGCAGTTCTTC
TRBD2	TRBV11-2	once	TRBJ2-1	CASSLSPPGTSGMNEQFF	TGTGCCAGCAGCCTTTCTCCCCCCGGGACTAGCGGGATGAATGAGCAGTTCTTC
TRBD1	TRBV5-6	.	TRBJ1-5	CASSRGTGLANQPQHF	TGTGCCAGCAGCCGGGGGACAGGGCTGGCCAATCAGCCCCAGCATTTT
TRBD1	TRBV7-9	.	TRBJ2-5	CAGAPTGGVETQYF	TGTGCCGGGGCCCCGACAGGGGGCGTGGAGACCCAGTACTTC
.	TRBV7-2	.	TRBJ2-5	CASSLGAGSVETQYF	TGTGCCAGCAGCTTAGGGGCAGGGTCTGTAGAGACCCAGTACTTC